The present T cell receptor (beta chain) was sequenced within a study of blood T cell repertoires in COVID-19. About the study: Both acute and convalescent COVID-19 samples were obtained from the United States, Italy and Spain. The analysed material was cDNA or gDNA that came from T cells, B-cell-depleted T cells, or PBMCs.

As handled by the study authors: Estimates of nucleated cell counts were drawn from the amplification of reference gene primers. The data were produced by immunoSEQ multiplex PCR, yet TCRdb's version contains in-frame clones alone and is incomplete. For V, J and clone size, that table is used; D and trimming come from the DNA. Of some 150,000 clones listed, more than 75% are singletons. The CDR3 is 14 amino acids. V was clipped by 1 base and J by 5 bases; unmatched bases: 2. Per germline, CDR1 LGHNT and CDR2 FRNRAP. The receptor's source is a man in his sixties with active or convalescent COVID-19. The sequencing input was peripheral blood. The V call is TRBV12-5, the J call TRBJ2-7; the match to TRBD1 covers 10 bases. The chain's CDR3 is CASGLGQGADEQYF. The CDR3 region has the DNA TGTGCTAGTGGTTTGGGACAGGGGGCCGACGAGCAGTACTTC.